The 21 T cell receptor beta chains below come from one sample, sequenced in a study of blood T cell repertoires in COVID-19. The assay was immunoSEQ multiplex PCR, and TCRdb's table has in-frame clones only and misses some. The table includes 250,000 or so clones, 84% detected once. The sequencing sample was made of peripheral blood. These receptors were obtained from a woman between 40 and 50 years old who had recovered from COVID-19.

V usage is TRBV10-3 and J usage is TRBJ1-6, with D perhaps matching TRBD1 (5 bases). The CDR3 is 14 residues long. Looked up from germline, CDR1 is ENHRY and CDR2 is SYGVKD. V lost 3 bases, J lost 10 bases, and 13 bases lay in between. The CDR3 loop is CAISDPTRQSPLHF. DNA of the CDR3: TGTGCCATCAGTGACCCCACCCGACAGTCACCCCTCCACTTT.

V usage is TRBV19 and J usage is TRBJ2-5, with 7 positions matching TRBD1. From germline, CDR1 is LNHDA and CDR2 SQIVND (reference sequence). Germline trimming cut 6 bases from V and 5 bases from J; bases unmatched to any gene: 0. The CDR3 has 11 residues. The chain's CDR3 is CASRTGETQYF. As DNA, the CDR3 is TGTGCCAGTAGGACAGGGGAGACCCAGTACTTC.

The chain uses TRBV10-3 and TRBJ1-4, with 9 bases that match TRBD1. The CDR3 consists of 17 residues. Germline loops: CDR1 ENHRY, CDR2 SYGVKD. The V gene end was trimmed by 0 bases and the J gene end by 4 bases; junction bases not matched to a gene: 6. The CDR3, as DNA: TGTGCCATCAGTGAGTCGTATAGGGGACAGGGTAATGAAAAACTGTTTTTT. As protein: CAISESYRGQGNEKLFF.

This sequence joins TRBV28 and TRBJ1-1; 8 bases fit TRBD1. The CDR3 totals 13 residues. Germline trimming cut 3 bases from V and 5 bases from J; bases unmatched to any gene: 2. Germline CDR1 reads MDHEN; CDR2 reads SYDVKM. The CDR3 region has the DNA TGTGCCAGCAGTTTCAACAGGGGGACTGAAGCTTTCTTT. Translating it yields CASSFNRGTEAFF.

The DNA of the CDR3 is TGTGCCAGTAGTAAGGGGGAAGGCTACGAGCAGTACTTC. Its protein product is CASSKGEGYEQYF. This rearrangement joins TRBV19 to TRBJ2-7, with D possibly TRBD1 on 6 matching bases. Germline V gene data show CDR1 as LNHDA and CDR2 as SQIVND (reference sequence). Trimming pared 4 bases from V and 3 bases from J, leaving 10 bases between. The CDR3 extends over 13 amino acids.

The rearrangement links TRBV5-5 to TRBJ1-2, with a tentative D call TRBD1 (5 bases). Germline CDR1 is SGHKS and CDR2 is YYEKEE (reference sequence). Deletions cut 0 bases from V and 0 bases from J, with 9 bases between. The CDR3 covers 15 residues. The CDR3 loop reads CASSLAPGANYGYTF. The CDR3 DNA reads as TGTGCCAGCAGCTTGGCACCGGGGGCTAACTATGGCTACACCTTC.

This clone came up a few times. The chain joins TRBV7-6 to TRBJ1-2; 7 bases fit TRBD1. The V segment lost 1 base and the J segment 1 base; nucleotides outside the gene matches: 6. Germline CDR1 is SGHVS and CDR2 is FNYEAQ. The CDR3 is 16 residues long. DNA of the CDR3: TGTGCCAGCAGCTTAGGTACAGGGGTAATTAACTATGGCTACACCTTC. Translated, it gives CASSLGTGVINYGYTF.

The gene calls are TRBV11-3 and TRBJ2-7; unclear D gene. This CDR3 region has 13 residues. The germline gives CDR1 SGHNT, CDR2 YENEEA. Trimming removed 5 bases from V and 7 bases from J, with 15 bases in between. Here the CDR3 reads CASSPTRVGEQYF. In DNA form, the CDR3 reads TGTGCCAGCAGCCCCACCCGGGTTGGGGAGCAGTACTTC.

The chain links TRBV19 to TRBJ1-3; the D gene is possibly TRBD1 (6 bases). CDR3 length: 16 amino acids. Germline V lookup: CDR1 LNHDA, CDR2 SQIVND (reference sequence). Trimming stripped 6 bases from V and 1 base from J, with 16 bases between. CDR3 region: CASSIPGGPSGNTIYF. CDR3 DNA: TGTGCCAGTAGCATTCCGGGGGGGCCATCTGGAAACACCATATATTTT.

Here the CDR3 reads CASSPATGELFF. The CDR3 coding sequence is TGTGCCAGCAGCCCTGCGACCGGGGAGCTGTTTTTT. The chain couples TRBV11-3 to TRBJ2-2; no clear D. V gave up 5 bases and J gave up 5 bases, with 6 bases separating them. Per germline, CDR1 SGHNT and CDR2 YENEEA. The CDR3 is made up of 12 amino acids.

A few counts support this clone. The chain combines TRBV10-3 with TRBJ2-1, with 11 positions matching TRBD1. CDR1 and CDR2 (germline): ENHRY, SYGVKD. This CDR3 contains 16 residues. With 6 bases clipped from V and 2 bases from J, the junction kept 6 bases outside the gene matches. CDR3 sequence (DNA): TGTGCCATCAGCCCGGGACAGGGGGTCCCCTACAATGAGCAGTTCTTC. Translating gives CAISPGQGVPYNEQFF.

This CDR3 is CASSLRQGGLDIQYF. CDR3 DNA: TGTGCCAGCAGCCTGCGACAGGGAGGATTAGACATTCAGTACTTC. This sequence joins TRBV7-9 and TRBJ2-4, with D perhaps TRBD1 (7 bases). Trimming took off 5 bases at V and 8 bases at J, with 19 bases between the two ends. The CDR3 covers 15 residues. Germline V gene sequence: CDR1 SEHNR, CDR2 FQNEAQ (reference sequence).

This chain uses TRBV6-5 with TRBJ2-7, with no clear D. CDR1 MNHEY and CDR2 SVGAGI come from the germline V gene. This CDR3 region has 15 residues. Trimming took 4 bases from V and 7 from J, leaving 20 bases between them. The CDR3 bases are TGTGCCAGCAGTTCCCCGATGGGCAAATATGGGGAGCAGTACTTC. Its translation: CASSSPMGKYGEQYF.

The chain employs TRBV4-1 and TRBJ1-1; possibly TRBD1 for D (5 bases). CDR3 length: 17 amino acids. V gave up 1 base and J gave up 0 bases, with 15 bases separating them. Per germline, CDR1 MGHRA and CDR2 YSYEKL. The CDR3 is CASSQGGLRLLNTEAFF. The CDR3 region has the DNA TGCGCCAGCAGCCAAGGGGGACTTCGCCTCTTGAACACTGAAGCTTTCTTT.

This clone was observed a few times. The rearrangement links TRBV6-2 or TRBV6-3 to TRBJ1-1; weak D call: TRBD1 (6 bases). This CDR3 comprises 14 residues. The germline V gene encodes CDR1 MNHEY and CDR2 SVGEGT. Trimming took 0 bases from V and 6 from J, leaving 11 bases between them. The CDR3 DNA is TGTGCCAGCAGTTACTCGAACAGGGTAGCTGAAGCTTTCTTT. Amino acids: CASSYSNRVAEAFF.

The CDR3 region has the DNA TGCAGCGTTGAGGCGGGGGGCTCCTACAATGAGCAGTTCTTC. Its translation: CSVEAGGSYNEQFF. The chain links TRBV29-1 to TRBJ2-1; TRBD2 aligns across 8 bases. Germline V CDR1 and CDR2: SQVTM, ANQGSEA. Trimming removed 3 bases from V and 0 bases from J; junction bases left unmatched: 1. The CDR3 totals 14 residues.

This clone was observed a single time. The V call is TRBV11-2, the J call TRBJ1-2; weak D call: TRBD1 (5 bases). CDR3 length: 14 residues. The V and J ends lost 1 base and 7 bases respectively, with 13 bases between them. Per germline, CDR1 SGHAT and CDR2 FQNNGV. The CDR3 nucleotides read TGTGCCAGCAGCTTAGGTTCCGGGGGACGTGGCTACACCTTC. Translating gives CASSLGSGGRGYTF.

CDR3 sequence reads: CAIRITGEVGELFF. The CDR3, as DNA: TGTGCCATCAGGATAACAGGGGAAGTCGGGGAGCTGTTTTTT. The V gene is TRBV10-3, the J gene TRBJ2-2; 7 nucleotides align to TRBD1. Germline CDR1 and CDR2: ENHRY and SYGVKD. Losses at the gene ends were 6 bases for V and 7 bases for J; bases not matched to a gene: 8. This CDR3 has 14 amino acids.

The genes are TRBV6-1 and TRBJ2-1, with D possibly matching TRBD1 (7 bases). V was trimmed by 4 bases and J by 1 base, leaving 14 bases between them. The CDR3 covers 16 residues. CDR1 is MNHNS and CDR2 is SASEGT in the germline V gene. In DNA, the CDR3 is TGTGCCAGCAGTGGTTTATCAGGGGGGTCCTACAATGAGCAGTTCTTC. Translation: CASSGLSGGSYNEQFF.

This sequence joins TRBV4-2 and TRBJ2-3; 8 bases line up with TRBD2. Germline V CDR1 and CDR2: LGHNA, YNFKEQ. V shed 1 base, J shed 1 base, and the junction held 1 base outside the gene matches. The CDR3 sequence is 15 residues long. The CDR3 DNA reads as TGTGCCAGCAGCCAAGGCGGGGGGCGCACAGATACGCAGTATTTT. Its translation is CASSQGGGRTDTQYF.

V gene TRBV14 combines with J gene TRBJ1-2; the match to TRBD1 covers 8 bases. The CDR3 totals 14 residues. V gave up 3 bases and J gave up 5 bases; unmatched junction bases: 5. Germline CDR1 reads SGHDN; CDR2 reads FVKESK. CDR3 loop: CASSQNRGYYGYTF. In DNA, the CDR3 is TGTGCCAGCAGCCAGAACAGGGGGTATTATGGCTACACCTTC.